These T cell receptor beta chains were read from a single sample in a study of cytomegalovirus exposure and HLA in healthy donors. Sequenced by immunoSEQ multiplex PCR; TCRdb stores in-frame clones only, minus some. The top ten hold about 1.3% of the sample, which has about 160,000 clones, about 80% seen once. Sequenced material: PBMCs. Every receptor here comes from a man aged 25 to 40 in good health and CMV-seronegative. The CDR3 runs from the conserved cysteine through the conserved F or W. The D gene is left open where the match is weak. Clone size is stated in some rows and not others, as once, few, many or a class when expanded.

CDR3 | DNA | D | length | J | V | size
CASSYSTLGSNYGYTF | TGTGCCAGCAGTTACTCTACCCTGGGCAGCAACTATGGCTACACCTTC | . | 16 | TRBJ1-2 | TRBV6-5 | .
CASSPGKSTDTQYF | TGTGCCAGCAGTCCAGGGAAAAGCACAGATACGCAGTATTTT | . | 14 | TRBJ2-3 | TRBV9 | .
CASSFFSGRGEQYF | TGTGCCAGCAGCTTTTTTAGCGGGAGGGGCGAGCAGTACTTC | TRBD2 | 14 | TRBJ2-7 | TRBV5-4 | .
CASSELTSGTYEQYF | TGCGCCAGCAGTGAGTTGACTAGCGGGACCTACGAGCAGTACTTC | TRBD2 | 15 | TRBJ2-7 | TRBV10-1 | .
CASSPRQGDGYTF | TGCGCCAGCAGCCCGCGACAGGGGGATGGCTACACCTTC | TRBD1 | 13 | TRBJ1-2 | TRBV4-3 | .
CASSFGTGSYNEQFF | TGTGCCAGCAGCTTTGGGACAGGTTCCTACAATGAGCAGTTCTTC | TRBD1 | 15 | TRBJ2-1 | TRBV5-6 | .
CASGRVWNTEAFF | TGTGCCAGCGGGAGGGTGTGGAACACTGAAGCTTTCTTT | . | 13 | TRBJ1-1 | TRBV9 | .
CASSPPGLRGQETQYF | TGTGCCAGCAGCCCTCCGGGGCTAAGGGGGCAAGAGACCCAGTACTTC | . | 16 | TRBJ2-5 | TRBV7-8 | .
CASSHRPGGSTLGGQPQHF | TGTGCCAGTAGTCATCGCCCGGGGGGGTCGACCCTAGGGGGTCAGCCCCAGCATTTT | . | 19 | TRBJ1-5 | TRBV19 | few
CASSLTRGGSGYTF | TGTGCCAGCAGTTTGACCAGGGGCGGGTCTGGCTACACCTTC | . | 14 | TRBJ1-2 | TRBV28 | once
CASKPGTGIHETQYF | TGTGCCAGCAAACCCGGGACAGGGATTCACGAGACCCAGTACTTC | TRBD1 | 15 | TRBJ2-5 | TRBV9 | .
CASSGGTGSSGNTIYF | TGTGCCAGCTCAGGGGGTACAGGGTCGTCCGGAAACACCATATATTTT | . | 16 | TRBJ1-3 | TRBV18 | .
CASSQDPGASTDTQYF | TGTGCCAGCAGCCAAGATCCAGGCGCTAGCACAGATACGCAGTATTTT | . | 16 | TRBJ2-3 | TRBV4-2 | .